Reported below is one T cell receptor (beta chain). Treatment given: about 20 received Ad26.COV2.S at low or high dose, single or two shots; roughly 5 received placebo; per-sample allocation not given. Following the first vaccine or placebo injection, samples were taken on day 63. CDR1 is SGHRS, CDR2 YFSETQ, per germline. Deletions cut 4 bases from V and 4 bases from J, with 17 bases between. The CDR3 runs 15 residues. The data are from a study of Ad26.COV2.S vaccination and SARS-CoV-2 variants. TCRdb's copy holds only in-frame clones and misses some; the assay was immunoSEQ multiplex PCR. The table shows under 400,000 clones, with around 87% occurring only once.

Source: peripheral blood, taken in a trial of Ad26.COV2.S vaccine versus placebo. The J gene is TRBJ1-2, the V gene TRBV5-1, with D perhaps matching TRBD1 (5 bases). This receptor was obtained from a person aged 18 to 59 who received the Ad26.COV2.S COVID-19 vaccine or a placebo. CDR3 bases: TGCGCCAGCAGCAGCGACAGCACTTTGTTCTATGGCTACACCTTC. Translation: CASSSDSTLFYGYTF.